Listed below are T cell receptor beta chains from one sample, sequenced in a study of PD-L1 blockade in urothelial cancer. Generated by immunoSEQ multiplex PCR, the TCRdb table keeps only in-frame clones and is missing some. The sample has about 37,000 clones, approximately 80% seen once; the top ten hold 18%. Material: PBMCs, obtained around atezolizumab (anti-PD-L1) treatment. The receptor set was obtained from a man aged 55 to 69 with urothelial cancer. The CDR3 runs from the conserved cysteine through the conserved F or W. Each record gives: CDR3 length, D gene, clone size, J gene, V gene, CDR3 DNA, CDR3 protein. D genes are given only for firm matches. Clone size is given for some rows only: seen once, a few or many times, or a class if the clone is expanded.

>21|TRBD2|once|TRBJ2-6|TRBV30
TGTGCCTGGACGTCCTTACTAGCGGGGGACCCCTCTTACTATGGGGCCAACGTCCTGACTTTC
CAWTSLLAGDPSYYGANVLTF
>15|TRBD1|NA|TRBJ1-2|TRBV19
TGTGCCAGTAGGACTTCCGGGACAGGGCTAGGAGGCTACACCTTC
CASRTSGTGLGGYTF
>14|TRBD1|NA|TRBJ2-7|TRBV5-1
TGCGCCAGCAGCTCCGACAGGGGGCGACGCGAGCAGTACTTC
CASSSDRGRREQYF
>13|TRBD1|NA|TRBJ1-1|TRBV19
TGTGCCAGTAGTTCAGGGGGGAGCACTGAAGCTTTCTTT
CASSSGGSTEAFF
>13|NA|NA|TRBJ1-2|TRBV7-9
TGTGCCAGCAGCTTGACAGGTGACCTCGGCTACACCTTC
CASSLTGDLGYTF
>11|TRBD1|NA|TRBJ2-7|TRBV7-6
TGTGCCAGCAAACAGGGGAACGAGCAGTACTTC
CASKQGNEQYF
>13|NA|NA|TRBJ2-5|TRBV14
TGTGCCAGCAGCCTGGACTTCGGGGAGACCCAGTACTTC
CASSLDFGETQYF
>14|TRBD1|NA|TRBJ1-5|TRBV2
TGTGCCAGCAGTGATGACAGGGGATATCAGCCCCAGCATTTT
CASSDDRGYQPQHF
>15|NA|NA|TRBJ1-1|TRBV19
TGTGCCAGTAGTATAGGGGGGCAGGTGAACACTGAAGCTTTCTTT
CASSIGGQVNTEAFF
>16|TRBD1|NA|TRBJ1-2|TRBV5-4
TGTGCCAGCAGCTTGGCCCCGGGACAGGGGGCGAAAGGCTACACCTTC
CASSLAPGQGAKGYTF
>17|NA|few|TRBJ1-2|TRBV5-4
TGTGCCAGCAGCGATCCAGGGAAGGGGAATCTTAACTATGGCTACACCTTC
CASSDPGKGNLNYGYTF
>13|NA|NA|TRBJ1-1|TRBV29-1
TGCAGCGTATGTAGGGGCATGAACACTGAAGCTTTCTTT
CSVCRGMNTEAFF
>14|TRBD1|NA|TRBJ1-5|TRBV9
TGTGCCAGCAGCGTTGAGGCAGGGGGACAGCCCCAGCATTTT
CASSVEAGGQPQHF
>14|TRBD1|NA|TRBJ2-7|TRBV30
TGTGCCTGGAACAGGGACAGGGTCTCCTACGAGCAGTACTTC
CAWNRDRVSYEQYF
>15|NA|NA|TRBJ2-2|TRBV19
TGTGCCAGTAGTGTTGAGACATCGAACACCGGGGAGCTGTTTTTT
CASSVETSNTGELFF
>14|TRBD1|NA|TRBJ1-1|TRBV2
TGTGCCAGCTCCCAAACGTACAGGGGGACTGAAGCTTTCTTT
CASSQTYRGTEAFF
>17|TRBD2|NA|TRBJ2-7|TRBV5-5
TGTGCCAGCAGCCTAGCGTCGGTAGCGGGGGCCGCCTACGAGCAGTACTTC
CASSLASVAGAAYEQYF
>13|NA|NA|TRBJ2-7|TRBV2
TGTGCCAGCAGTTACAGGGATTCCTACGAGCAGTACTTC
CASSYRDSYEQYF
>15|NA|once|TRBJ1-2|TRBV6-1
TGTGCCAGCAGTGAACAGGACAAGATTTTTTATGGCTACACCTTC
CASSEQDKIFYGYTF
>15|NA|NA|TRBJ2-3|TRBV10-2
TGCGCCAGCAGTGAATGGAGCGGGCGCACAGATACGCAGTATTTT
CASSEWSGRTDTQYF
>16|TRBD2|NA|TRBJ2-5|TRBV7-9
TGTGCCAGCAGCCAAGCGGGGTCCGCCCCGGGAGAGACCCAGTACTTC
CASSQAGSAPGETQYF
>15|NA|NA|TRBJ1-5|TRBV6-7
TGTGCCAGCAGCCCCCTTCGCAGGGGCGATCAGCCCCAGCATTTT
CASSPLRRGDQPQHF
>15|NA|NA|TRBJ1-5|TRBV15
TGTGCCACCAGCAGAGAGGTGGCTTCGTATCAGCCCCAGCATTTT
CATSREVASYQPQHF
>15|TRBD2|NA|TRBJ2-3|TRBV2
TGTGCCAGCAGTGAAGAAGGCGGGGGGATAGATACGCAGTATTTT
CASSEEGGGIDTQYF
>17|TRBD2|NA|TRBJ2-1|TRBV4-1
TGCGCCAGCAGCCAAGGTCAACTAGCGAGGTTCCTTAATGAGCAGTTCTTC
CASSQGQLARFLNEQFF
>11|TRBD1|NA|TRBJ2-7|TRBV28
TGTGCCAGCAGTTCCGGGACAGAACAGTACTTC
CASSSGTEQYF
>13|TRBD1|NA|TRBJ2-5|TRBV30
TGTGCCTCAGCCCTTACAGGGGGACAGACCCAGTACTTC
CASALTGGQTQYF
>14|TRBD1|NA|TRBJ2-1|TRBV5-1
TGCGCCAGCAGCTGGGGGACAGGGGGCAATGAGCAGTTCTTC
CASSWGTGGNEQFF
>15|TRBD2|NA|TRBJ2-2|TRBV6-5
TGTGCCAGCAGTTACGCCCGGCGGGGGGGCGGGGAGCTGTTTTTT
CASSYARRGGGELFF
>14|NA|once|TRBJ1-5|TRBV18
TGTGCCAGCTCCCTCGGGAGGGAGGAACAGCCCCAGCATTTT
CASSLGREEQPQHF
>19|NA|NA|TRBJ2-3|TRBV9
TGTGCCAGCAGCGTAGAACAGGGCCAGGGGGGTTTTGGCACAGATACGCAGTATTTT
CASSVEQGQGGFGTDTQYF
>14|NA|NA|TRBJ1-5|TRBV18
TGTGCCAGCTCACAGGGCGGGGTCGCACAGCCCCAGCATTTT
CASSQGGVAQPQHF
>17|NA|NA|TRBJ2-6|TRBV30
TGTGCCTGGAGTGTCCTCGGTCCTCTTTCTGGGGCCAACGTCCTGACTTTC
CAWSVLGPLSGANVLTF
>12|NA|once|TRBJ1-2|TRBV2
TGTGCCAGCAGTCCGGGGAACTATGGCTACACCTTC
CASSPGNYGYTF
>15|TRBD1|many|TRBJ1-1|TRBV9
TGTGCCAGCAGCCCCGGGACAGGGGGGAACACTGAAGCTTTCTTT
CASSPGTGGNTEAFF
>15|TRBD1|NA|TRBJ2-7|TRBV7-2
TGTGCCAGCAGCCGACCGCGGACAGGGGTCTACGAGCAGTACTTC
CASSRPRTGVYEQYF
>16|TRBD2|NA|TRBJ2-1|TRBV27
TGTGCCAGCAGTTTATCGGTAGCGGGGGGATACAATGAGCAGTTCTTC
CASSLSVAGGYNEQFF
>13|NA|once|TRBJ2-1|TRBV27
TGTGCCAGCAGGGGGGGAACCTGGACTCCACAGTTCTTC
CASRGGTWTPQFF
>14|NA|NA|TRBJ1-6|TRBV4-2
TGTGCCAGCAGCCAACCCTCTGATAATTCACCCCTCCACTTT
CASSQPSDNSPLHF
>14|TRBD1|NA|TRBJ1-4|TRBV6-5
TGTGCCAGCAGTGGGGACAGGAGTAATGAAAAACTGTTTTTT
CASSGDRSNEKLFF
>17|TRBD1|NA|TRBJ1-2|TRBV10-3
TGTGCCATCAGTGAGTCTAGCCTGACAGGGGGCATCTATGGCTACACCTTC
CAISESSLTGGIYGYTF
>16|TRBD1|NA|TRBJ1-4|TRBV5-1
TGCGCCAGCAGCTTAGGGACAGGGGGCCCTAATGAAAAACTGTTTTTT
CASSLGTGGPNEKLFF
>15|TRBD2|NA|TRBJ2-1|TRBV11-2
TGTGCCAGCAGCTTTAGCGGGGGGGAGTACAATGAGCAGTTCTTC
CASSFSGGEYNEQFF
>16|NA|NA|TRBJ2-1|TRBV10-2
TGCGCCAGCAGTGACGGTGACGCAGGGATGGGCAATGAGCAGTTCTTC
CASSDGDAGMGNEQFF
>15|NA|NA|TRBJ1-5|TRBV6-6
TGTGCCAGCAGTCCTCTCGGGGGTAGCAATCAGCCCCAGCATTTT
CASSPLGGSNQPQHF
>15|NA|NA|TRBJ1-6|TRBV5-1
TGCGCCAGCAGCTATGACAGAAGGAGTAATTCACCCCTCCACTTT
CASSYDRRSNSPLHF
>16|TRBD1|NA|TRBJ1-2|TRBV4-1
TGCGCCAGCAGCCAAGAGGGGACAGGGGAAAACTATGGCTACACCTTC
CASSQEGTGENYGYTF
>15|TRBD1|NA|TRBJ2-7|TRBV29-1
TGCAGCGTTGAAGGGTCGAGGACAGGGGGCAACGGGCAGTACTTC
CSVEGSRTGGNGQYF
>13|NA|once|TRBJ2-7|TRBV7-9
TGTGCCAGCAGCCCCCAAGGGGACTACGAGCAGTACTTC
CASSPQGDYEQYF
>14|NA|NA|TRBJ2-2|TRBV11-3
TGTGCCAGCAGCTTGCCAGGGAAAACCGGGGAGCTGTTTTTT
CASSLPGKTGELFF
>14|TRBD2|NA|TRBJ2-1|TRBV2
TGTGCCAGCAGACAGCGGGGGGCCTACAATGAGCAGTTCTTC
CASRQRGAYNEQFF
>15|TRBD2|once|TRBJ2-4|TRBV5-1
TGCGCCAGCAGCCTACGGACTAGCGGGGAAAACATTCAGTACTTC
CASSLRTSGENIQYF